The 9 T cell receptor beta chains below come from one sample, sequenced in a study of CD8 T cells in ankylosing spondylitis. Study conclusions and caveats: Blood from ankylosing spondylitis patients appeared to carry a characteristic eight-variant TCR beta motif.

Their target antigens are unknown. Using its own MiXCR run on the 5' RACE reads, TCRdb lists one record per CDR3 protein. The data hold about 460,000 distinct CDR3 sequences, with approximately 5.3% observed a single time. The sequenced sample was blood, either unsorted or a sorted T cell fraction (not recorded which). Receptors originate from a male donor with ankylosing spondylitis.

This clonotype occurred many times. This chain joins TRBV12-3 or TRBV12-4 and TRBJ2-3; no clear D. V shed 8 bases and J shed 1 base, with 13 bases lying between them. The CDR3 contains 14 residues. The CDR3 DNA sequence: TGTGCCAGCGGATTCGTAGGAGGCACAGATACGCAGTATTTT. Protein product: CASGFVGGTDTQYF.

This clonotype was seen ten or more times. The chain recombines TRBV10-2 with TRBJ2-7, with D perhaps being TRBD1 or TRBD2 (5 bases each). The CDR3 consists of 15 residues. Germline V gives CDR1 WSHSY, CDR2 SAAADI. The V end lost 0 bases, the J end lost 4 bases, and 13 bases lay between the germline ends. This chain's CDR3 is CASSESAGTVYEQYF. The CDR3 coding sequence is TGCGCCAGCAGTGAGTCGGCCGGGACGGTATACGAGCAGTACTTC.

This clonotype was picked up many times. The chain couples TRBV10-3 to TRBJ2-1; TRBD2 is a possible D gene (7 bases). The V end was cut by 6 bases, the J end by 10 bases, with 19 bases between. Germline V gene data show CDR1 as ENHRY and CDR2 as SYGVKD. This CDR3 has 14 residues. CDR3 nucleotides: TGTGCCATCAGGGAGGGAATTGGGGGGGCCGAGCAGTTCTTC. Protein sequence: CAIREGIGGAEQFF.

This clonotype came up many times. The chain recombines TRBV5-1 with TRBJ1-4, with 10 bases aligning to TRBD1. Germline trimming cut 4 bases from V and 10 bases from J; bases unmatched to any gene: 10. This CDR3 is 15 amino acids long. The V gene's germline CDR1 is SGHRS and CDR2 YFSETQ. In DNA form, the CDR3 reads TGCGCCAGCAGCCCCGGGGACAGGGGCCTGGGAAAACTGTTTTTT. Its translation is CASSPGDRGLGKLFF.

This clonotype was recorded many times. V and J are TRBV6-5 and TRBJ2-3; a weak D match, TRBD1 (5 bases). Germline values: CDR1 MNHEY, CDR2 SVGAGI. V was pared by 4 bases and J by 0 bases, with 11 bases between. The CDR3 has 15 amino acids. The CDR3 loop is CASSSRTPSTDTQYF. The CDR3 DNA sequence: TGTGCCAGCAGTTCCAGGACACCCAGCACAGATACGCAGTATTTT.

This clonotype was observed at least ten times. The chain is built from TRBV5-1 and TRBJ2-5, with D maybe TRBD1 (7 bases). CDR3 size: 16 residues. Germline V lookup: CDR1 SGHRS, CDR2 YFSETQ. The V end was cut by 2 bases, the J end by 0 bases, with 14 bases between. The CDR3 bases are TGCGCCAGCAGCTTTACAGGGGACTCTTACCAAGAGACCCAGTACTTC. Encoded protein: CASSFTGDSYQETQYF.

This clonotype was observed a few times. This rearrangement joins TRBV7-9 to TRBJ2-1, with 10 nucleotides matching TRBD1. The ends lost 2 bases at V and 8 bases at J; junction bases unmatched: 9. CDR3 size: 16 residues. CDR1 is SEHNR and CDR2 is FQNEAQ in the germline V gene (reference sequence). CDR3 in DNA: TGTGCCAGCAGCTTAATCGGGACAGGGGTAGGCGATGAGCAGTTCTTC. It translates to CASSLIGTGVGDEQFF.

This clonotype was seen ten or more times. The rearrangement links TRBV4-3 to TRBJ2-2; no clear D gene. Germline assignment: CDR1 LGHNA and CDR2 YSLEER. The CDR3 extends over 13 amino acids. V was cut by 3 bases and J by 6 bases, with 8 bases left in between. CDR3 loop: CASSHPFAGELFF. As DNA, the CDR3 is TGCGCCAGCAGCCACCCTTTCGCCGGGGAGCTGTTTTTT.

This clonotype was recorded at least ten times. The chain recombines TRBV10-3 with TRBJ2-7; D is perhaps TRBD2 (6 bases). The V end was cut by 8 bases, the J end by 3 bases, with 14 bases between. CDR1 ENHRY and CDR2 SYGVKD come from the germline V gene. CDR3 length: 13 amino acids. The chain's CDR3 is CAIGGTGDYEQYF. The CDR3 nucleotides are TGTGCCATCGGGGGGACTGGGGACTACGAGCAGTACTTC.